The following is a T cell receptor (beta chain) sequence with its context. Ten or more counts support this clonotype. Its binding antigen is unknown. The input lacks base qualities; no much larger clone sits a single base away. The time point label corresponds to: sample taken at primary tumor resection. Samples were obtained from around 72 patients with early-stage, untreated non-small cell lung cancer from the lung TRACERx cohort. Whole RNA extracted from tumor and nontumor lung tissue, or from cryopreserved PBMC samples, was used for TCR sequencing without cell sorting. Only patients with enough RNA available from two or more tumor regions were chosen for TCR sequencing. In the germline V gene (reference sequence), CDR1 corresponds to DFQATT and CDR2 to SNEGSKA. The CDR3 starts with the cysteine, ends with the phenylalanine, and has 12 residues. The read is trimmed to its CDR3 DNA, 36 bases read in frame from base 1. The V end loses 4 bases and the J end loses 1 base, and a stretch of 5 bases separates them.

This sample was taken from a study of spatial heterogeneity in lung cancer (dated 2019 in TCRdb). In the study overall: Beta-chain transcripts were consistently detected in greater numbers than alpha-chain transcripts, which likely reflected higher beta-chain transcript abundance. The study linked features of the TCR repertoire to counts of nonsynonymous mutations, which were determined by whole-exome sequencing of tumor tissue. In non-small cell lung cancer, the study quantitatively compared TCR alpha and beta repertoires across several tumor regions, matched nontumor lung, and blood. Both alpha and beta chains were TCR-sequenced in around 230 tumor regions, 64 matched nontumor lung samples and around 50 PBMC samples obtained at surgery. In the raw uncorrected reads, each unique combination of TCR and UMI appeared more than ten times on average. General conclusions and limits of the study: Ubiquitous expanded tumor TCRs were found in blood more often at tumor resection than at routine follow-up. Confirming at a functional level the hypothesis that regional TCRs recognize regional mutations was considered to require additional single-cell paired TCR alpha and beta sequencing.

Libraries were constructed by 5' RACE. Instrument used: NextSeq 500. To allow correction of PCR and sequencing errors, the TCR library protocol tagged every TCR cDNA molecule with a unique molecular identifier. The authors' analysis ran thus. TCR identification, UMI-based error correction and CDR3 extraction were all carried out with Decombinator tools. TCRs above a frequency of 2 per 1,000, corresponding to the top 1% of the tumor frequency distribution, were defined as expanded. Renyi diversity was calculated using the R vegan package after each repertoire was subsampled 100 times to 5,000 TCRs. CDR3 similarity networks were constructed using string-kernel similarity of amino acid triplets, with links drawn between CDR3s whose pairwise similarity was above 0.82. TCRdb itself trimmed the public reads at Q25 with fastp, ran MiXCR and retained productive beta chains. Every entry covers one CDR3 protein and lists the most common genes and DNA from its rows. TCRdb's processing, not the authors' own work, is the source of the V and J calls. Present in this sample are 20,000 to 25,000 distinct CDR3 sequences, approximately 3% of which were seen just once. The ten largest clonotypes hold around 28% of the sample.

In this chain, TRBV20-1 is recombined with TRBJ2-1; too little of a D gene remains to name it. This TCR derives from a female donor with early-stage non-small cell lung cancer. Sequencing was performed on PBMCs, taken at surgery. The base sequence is TGCAGTGCTACAGGATCCTACAATGAGCAGTTCTTC. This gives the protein CSATGSYNEQFF.